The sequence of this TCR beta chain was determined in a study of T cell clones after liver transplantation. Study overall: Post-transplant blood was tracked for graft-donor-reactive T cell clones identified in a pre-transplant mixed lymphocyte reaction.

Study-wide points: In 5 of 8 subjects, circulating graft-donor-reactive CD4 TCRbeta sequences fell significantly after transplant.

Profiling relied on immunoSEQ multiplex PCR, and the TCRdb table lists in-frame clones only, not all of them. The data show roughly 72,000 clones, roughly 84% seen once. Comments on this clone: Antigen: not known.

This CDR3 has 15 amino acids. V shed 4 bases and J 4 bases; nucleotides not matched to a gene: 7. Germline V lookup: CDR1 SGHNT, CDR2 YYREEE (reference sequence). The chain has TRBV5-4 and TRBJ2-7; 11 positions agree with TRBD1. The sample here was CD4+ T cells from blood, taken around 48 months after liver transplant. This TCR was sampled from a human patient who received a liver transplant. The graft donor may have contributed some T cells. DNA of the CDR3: TGTGCCAGCAGCCAAACCGGGACAGGGGGTTACGAGCAGTACTTC. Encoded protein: CASSQTGTGGYEQYF.